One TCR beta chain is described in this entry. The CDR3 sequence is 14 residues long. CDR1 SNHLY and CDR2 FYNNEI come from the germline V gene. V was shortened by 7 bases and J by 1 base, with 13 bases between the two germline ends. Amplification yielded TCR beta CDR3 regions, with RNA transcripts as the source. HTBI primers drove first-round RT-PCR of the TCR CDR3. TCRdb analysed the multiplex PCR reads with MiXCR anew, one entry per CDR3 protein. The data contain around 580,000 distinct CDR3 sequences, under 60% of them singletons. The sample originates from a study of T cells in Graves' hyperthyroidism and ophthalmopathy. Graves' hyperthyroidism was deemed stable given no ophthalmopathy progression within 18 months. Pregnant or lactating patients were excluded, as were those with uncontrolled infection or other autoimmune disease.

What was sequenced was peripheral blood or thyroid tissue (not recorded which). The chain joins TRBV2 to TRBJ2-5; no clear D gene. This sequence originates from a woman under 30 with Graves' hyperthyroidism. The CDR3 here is CASIPSSSQETQYF. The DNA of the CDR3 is TGTGCCAGCATTCCGAGCAGCAGCCAAGAGACCCAGTACTTC.